A single TCR beta chain is shown here with its context. It lacks a known antigen. The record has no base qualities; no much larger clone is one base away. In light of the paper, this sample's time point label describes: baseline before first vaccination. Vaccinee samples were obtained from the UK trials COV001 and COV002, which included a single-blind randomized controlled phase 2/3 trial of AZD1222 (ChAdOx1 nCoV-19) in healthy adults. For TCRbeta chain sequencing, PBMC samples were collected from trial participants at day 0 and at day 28 after the second dose. The CDR3 regions of human TCRbeta chains were analyzed by immunosequencing. Concerning the study's data processing: Repertoire TCRs were matched against a reference library of SARS-CoV-2-specific TCRs generated with the MIRA antigen-specificity platform. Breadth was defined as the fraction of unique TCRs that were SARS-CoV-2-associated, and depth was defined as the fraction of total T cells that were SARS-CoV-2-associated. Using the MIRA data, every spike-specific TCR was mapped to the spike region that the TCR reacted to and assigned to either a CD4 or a CD8 class. Log10-transformed breadth and depth values were compared by one-way ANOVA with Sidak's multiple comparisons tests. Held by TCRdb, this immuneACCESS table contains in-frame sequences only and omits some clones. Under half of the omission traces to an unresolved V gene where checked; the cause of the rest is unknown. For V, J and clone size, that table is used; D and trimming come from the DNA. The sample table shows tens of thousands of clones, and around nine tenths are seen once. The top ten clonotypes cover 5.5% to 7% of the sample.

The sample comes from a study of T cell responses to AZD1222 COVID-19 vaccine (dated by TCRdb to the early 2020s). A note on the overall study: AZD1222 recipients given second doses at about 4 weeks or at about 12 weeks were pooled, since spike-specific TCR depth and breadth were not found to differ between the two schedules. TCR sequencing covered more than 230 trial participants: 200 to 220 given two doses of AZD1222 and 26 given two doses of MenACWY control vaccine. Enrollment into the trials was organized by age into subgroups of 18-55, 56-69 and 70-plus years, and those subgroups contained about 150, 27 and 61 TCR-sequenced participants, respectively. Study-level results and caveats: Conclusions about previously exposed vaccinees were limited because only 5 or 6 AZD1222 recipients were SARS-CoV-2 seropositive at baseline. Because no samples from the day 14 peak response were available, repertoires could be characterized only after the peak T cell response. A significant rise in spike-specific TCR breadth and depth was observed after two AZD1222 doses relative to day 0 and relative to MenACWY recipients. Nearly half of unique spike-specific TCRs reportedly recognized epitopes outside regions mutated in the B.1.351 and B.1.1.7 variants. In the small 56-69-year group, the increase in depth fell short of significance, most likely because of low power. The whole spike protein was spanned by vaccine-associated CD4 TCRs, and dominant responses were seen in regions 160-218 and 743-854. Participants were mostly white British, with more females than males. The authors suggested clonal diversity may have been underestimated.

The CDR3 spans 14 residues, from the cysteine through the phenylalanine. The only DNA kept is the CDR3, 42 bases in frame from the first base. The germline V gene encodes CDR1 SGHTA and CDR2 FQGNSA. Compared with germline, V lacks 6 bases and J lacks 2 bases; bases without a gene match: 6. The chain links TRBV7-2 with TRBJ1-1; 7 central nucleotides agree with TRBD1. The clonotype was recovered from an adult in good health. Sequencing used peripheral blood, obtained on day 0 of AZD1222 vaccination. The DNA sequence is TGTGCCAGCAGACTAACAGGGGCCAACACTGAAGCTTTCTTT. Its protein reads: CASRLTGANTEAFF.